This T cell receptor (beta chain) was recovered during a study of OX40 agonist ivuxolimab in advanced cancers. Study-wide context: Three patients showed partial responses: one hepatocellular carcinoma and two cutaneous melanoma cases.

Method: immunoSEQ multiplex PCR; TCRdb's copy keeps in-frame clones and lacks some. This table holds tens of thousands of clones, 85% to 95% found once. This clone appeared a few times. This CDR3 spans 14 amino acids. Between the trimmed V and J ends, which lost 1 base and 10 bases, there was a span of 16 bases. CDR1 SGHTA and CDR2 FQGNSA come from the germline V gene. The chain uses TRBV7-2 and TRBJ1-1; a weak D match, TRBD1 (6 bases). The TCR comes from an adult with an advanced solid tumor such as melanoma, head and neck, liver or kidney cancer. Here the sequenced sample was CD4+ or CD8+ T cells sorted from blood, taken in a trial of the OX40 agonist ivuxolimab. CDR3 DNA: TGTGCCAGCAGCTTAGGAAAGGGGGGGATTGTAGCTTTCTTT. Translated, it gives CASSLGKGGIVAFF.